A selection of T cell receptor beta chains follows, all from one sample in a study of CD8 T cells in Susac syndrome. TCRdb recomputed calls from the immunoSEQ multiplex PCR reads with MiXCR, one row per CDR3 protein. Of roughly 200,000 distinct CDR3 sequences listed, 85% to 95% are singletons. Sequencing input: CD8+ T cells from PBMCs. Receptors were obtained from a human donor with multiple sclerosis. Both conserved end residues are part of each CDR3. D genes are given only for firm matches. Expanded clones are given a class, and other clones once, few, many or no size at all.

TGTGCCTGGAGCGCGGACAGCTCCTACAATGAGCAGTTCTTC	CAWSADSSYNEQFF	.	TRBV30	TRBJ2-1	.
TGTGCCACCAGCAGAGATCGGTGGGTAACGAACACCATATATTTT	CATSRDRWVTNTIYF	.	TRBV15	TRBJ1-3	.
TGTGCCAGCAGCTCACAGGGTGGAGATACGCAGTATTTT	CASSSQGGDTQYF	.	TRBV7-9	TRBJ2-3	.
TGTGCCAGCAGTCCCTGGCCAAGTGGTAGGAATGAGCAGTTCTTC	CASSPWPSGRNEQFF	.	TRBV25-1	TRBJ2-1	.
TGTGCCAGCAGTTCAGGAGGCCCTGGCAACGAGCAGTACTTC	CASSSGGPGNEQYF	.	TRBV27	TRBJ2-7	.
TGCAGTGCGTATAGGGCTGGGGGAGGCTCAGATACGCAGTATTTT	CSAYRAGGGSDTQYF	.	TRBV20-1	TRBJ2-3	.
TGTGCCAGCAGTTCTCCAGTCGCCGGGACAGAGAAAAACATTCAGTACTTC	CASSSPVAGTEKNIQYF	TRBD1	TRBV7-8	TRBJ2-4	.
TGTGCCAGCATCAGAAGCGGGAGGCCCAACAATGAGCAGTTCTTC	CASIRSGRPNNEQFF	TRBD2	TRBV27	TRBJ2-1	.
TGTGCCAGCAGCTTCCTGACAGGGGGCCACGGGGAGCTGTTTTTT	CASSFLTGGHGELFF	TRBD1	TRBV7-6	TRBJ2-2	.
TGCAGCATTCCTCGGGGGAGCGGCTACACCTTC	CSIPRGSGYTF	.	TRBV29-1	TRBJ1-2	.
TGTGCCAGTAGTATTTCTCGGGGGGCGGCCACAGATACGCAGTATTTT	CASSISRGAATDTQYF	.	TRBV19	TRBJ2-3	.
TGTGCCTGGAGTATGGGGGTGAGCACTGAAGCTTTCTTT	CAWSMGVSTEAFF	.	TRBV30	TRBJ1-1	.
TGTGCCAGCAGCGCCTCCGGGACAGGGTCCTACGAGCAGTACTTC	CASSASGTGSYEQYF	TRBD1	TRBV9	TRBJ2-7	few
TGTGCCTGGGACCTGACAGGGAACACTGAAGCTTTCTTT	CAWDLTGNTEAFF	.	TRBV30	TRBJ1-1	.
TGTGCCAGCAGCCTCCGACTAGGCTACGAGCAGTACTTC	CASSLRLGYEQYF	.	TRBV11-1	TRBJ2-7	.
TGTGCCAGCAGTGAGGACCGGCTAGCGGGCTCTACCTACGAGCAGTACTTC	CASSEDRLAGSTYEQYF	TRBD2	TRBV6-4	TRBJ2-7	.
TGTGCCAGCAGTTGGGACAGGGGGTTTTGGGACGAGCAGTACTTC	CASSWDRGFWDEQYF	TRBD1	TRBV28	TRBJ2-7	.
TGTGCCAGCAGTTGGATGTGGGGAAGCGGCTACGAGCAGTACTTC	CASSWMWGSGYEQYF	.	TRBV27	TRBJ2-7	once
TGCAGTGCTAGAGATCTGCAGCGGGGTGTGTCAGATACGCAGTATTTT	CSARDLQRGVSDTQYF	TRBD2	TRBV20-1	TRBJ2-3	.
TGTGCCAGCAGTTTTGCCGTGAAGGGCTATGGCTACACCTTC	CASSFAVKGYGYTF	.	TRBV27	TRBJ1-2	once
TGTGCCAGCAGCCCCCTCCCGAAAGCTGAAGCTTTCTTT	CASSPLPKAEAFF	.	TRBV5-6	TRBJ1-1	once
TGTGCCAGCAGTTCCGTCGGGCCGGTACAGTACTTC	CASSSVGPVQYF	.	TRBV6-5	TRBJ2-5	.
TGCGCCAGCAGAGCAGCGTTGGGTGAAAAACTGTTTTTT	CASRAALGEKLFF	.	TRBV4-1	TRBJ1-4	.
TGTGCCAGCAGTTTGACTAGCGGTAAGAACATTCAGTACTTC	CASSLTSGKNIQYF	TRBD2	TRBV28	TRBJ2-4	once
TGTGCCAGCAAGGGGAACACTGAAGCTTTCTTT	CASKGNTEAFF	.	TRBV7-3	TRBJ1-1	few
TGCAGCGTTGAAGTAGAAGCGGGAGGGCCAGATACGCAGTATTTT	CSVEVEAGGPDTQYF	TRBD2	TRBV29-1	TRBJ2-3	.
TGTGCCAGCAGCCAAATTTCGGGGATAGGGGAGCAGTTCTTC	CASSQISGIGEQFF	.	TRBV3-1	TRBJ2-1	.
TGCGCCAGCAGCCAAGACCCCGGGTACGCTCGAGCTTTCTTT	CASSQDPGYARAFF	.	TRBV4-1	TRBJ1-1	few
TGCGCCAGCAGCCTGAGTAGCGGGAGCGGTGAGACCCAGTACTTC	CASSLSSGSGETQYF	TRBD2	TRBV5-1	TRBJ2-5	.
TGTGCCAGCAGCTTAGTCTACAGTAACCAAGAGACCCAGTACTTC	CASSLVYSNQETQYF	.	TRBV11-2	TRBJ2-5	.
TGCAGTGCTACCGGCCGGGTTCCCCGCACAGATACGCAGTATTTT	CSATGRVPRTDTQYF	.	TRBV20-1	TRBJ2-3	.
TGTGCCACCAGCGCGGACAGAATGAACACTGAAGCTTTCTTT	CATSADRMNTEAFF	.	TRBV15	TRBJ1-1	.
TGCAGTGTTCTAGTGGGATGGGATGAGCAGTTCTTC	CSVLVGWDEQFF	.	TRBV20-1	TRBJ2-1	.
TGTGCCAGCAGCCCACCCCTGGACCATGGCTACACCTTC	CASSPPLDHGYTF	.	TRBV7-9	TRBJ1-2	.
TGTGCCAGCAGAGACAGGGAGAACACTGAAGCTTTCTTT	CASRDRENTEAFF	TRBD1	TRBV12-3/TRBV12-4	TRBJ1-1	once
TGTGCCAGCACCCGGACCGTCTCTGGAAACACCATATATTTT	CASTRTVSGNTIYF	.	TRBV9	TRBJ1-3	.
TGTGCCAGCAGTTCCCCCCTAGCGGGGGGTAGTGAGCAGTTCTTC	CASSSPLAGGSEQFF	TRBD2	TRBV12-3/TRBV12-4	TRBJ2-1	.
TGTGCCAGCAGTAAAATGAGGGAGCAGTACTTC	CASSKMREQYF	.	TRBV2	TRBJ2-7	.
TGTGCCAGCCTCCTCGGGCGGGGGGGCGGCACAGATACGCAGTATTTT	CASLLGRGGGTDTQYF	TRBD2	TRBV6-6	TRBJ2-3	.
TGTGCCAGCAGCTTAGGTCTGGACAGGGACGAGCAGTACTTC	CASSLGLDRDEQYF	TRBD1	TRBV5-4	TRBJ2-7	.
TGTGCCAGCAGCACTACAGTGGCTCCTTCCTATGGCTACACCTTC	CASSTTVAPSYGYTF	.	TRBV5-6	TRBJ1-2	.
TGCGCCAGCAGCCTAAGTCACAAGGATAGAGCTTTCTTT	CASSLSHKDRAFF	.	TRBV4-1	TRBJ1-1	.
TGTGCCAGGCGGGGGACAGCAGGCGTCCAGTACTTC	CARRGTAGVQYF	.	TRBV2	TRBJ2-7	.
TGTGCCACCAGCAGAGATAGCGAGTCTGAGACCCAGTACTTC	CATSRDSESETQYF	.	TRBV15	TRBJ2-5	.
TGTGCCAGCAGCTCGACGTCGGAGCACAGCTCCTACAATGAGCAGTTCTTC	CASSSTSEHSSYNEQFF	.	TRBV7-9	TRBJ2-1	.
TGTGCCAGCAGCCCCCCGGACAGGAGAGGAGAAAAACTGTTTTTT	CASSPPDRRGEKLFF	TRBD1	TRBV7-9	TRBJ1-4	.
TGCAGCGTCGCAGGGACAGGGACTTTCTATGGCTACACCTTC	CSVAGTGTFYGYTF	TRBD1	TRBV29-1	TRBJ1-2	.
TGTGCCAGCAGCCAAGACCCTGGACTAGCGGGTCTTGACAATGAGCAGTTCTTC	CASSQDPGLAGLDNEQFF	TRBD2	TRBV3-1	TRBJ2-1	.
TGTGCCAGCAGCACAGGGGGAGTTTCTAGCTACACCTTC	CASSTGGVSSYTF	TRBD1	TRBV14	TRBJ1-2	.
TGTGCCTGGAGTGTACGGCGGGGACCTGTATACAATGAGCAGTTCTTC	CAWSVRRGPVYNEQFF	.	TRBV30	TRBJ2-1	.
TGTGCCAGCAGTGAGGCGACAGGCAATCAGCCCCAGCATTTT	CASSEATGNQPQHF	.	TRBV2	TRBJ1-5	.
TGTGCCAGCAGTTTCGGCGGAGGAGGTGGCTACACCTTC	CASSFGGGGGYTF	.	TRBV27	TRBJ1-2	.
TGCAGCTTAATAGTGAGTCCGAGCTCCTACAATGAGCAGTTCTTC	CSLIVSPSSYNEQFF	.	TRBV29-1	TRBJ2-1	.
TGCAGCGTTGCCCGGGGAACCGGTGAGACCCAGTACTTC	CSVARGTGETQYF	.	TRBV29-1	TRBJ2-5	.